These 16 T cell receptor beta chains originate from one sample sequenced in a study of tumor-infiltrating lymphocytes in primary liver carcinoma. TCR beta cDNA was reverse-transcribed from 450 to 500 ng of total RNA. The reaction used a constant-region primer and ProtoScript II reverse transcriptase. Library construction for TCR beta comprised three nested multiplex PCR rounds performed with slightly modified ARM-PCR. TRBV1-TRBV30 forward primers and a C-beta reverse primer were used in the first two PCR rounds, which each ran for approximately 9 cycles. Each CDR3 protein is one row after TCRdb ran MiXCR on the multiplex PCR reads. The data show fewer than 75,000 distinct CDR3 sequences, with around 69% seen just once and 40% to 45% held by the top ten. From unsorted bulk tissue weighing roughly 17-31 mg, DNA and RNA were co-extracted. Sequenced sample: liver tumor tissue from sampling region 4. As to subset: tumor region T4, right-lateral pole. The receptors stem from a man aged 40-55 years with primary liver carcinoma and hepatitis B virus infection.

This clonotype came up many times. This may arise from a read error, as a much more abundant clone is one base away. V gene TRBV28 combines with J gene TRBJ1-5, with no clear D. The ends were cut back, 11 bases at V and 7 bases at J, with 15 bases in the middle. CDR1 is MDHEN, CDR2 SYDVKM, per germline. CDR3 length equals 12 residues. The CDR3, as DNA: TGTGCCTGTCGAAACTACGGCCAGCCCCAGCATTTT. It is translated as CACRNYGQPQHF.

Remarks on this clonotype: Likely a read error: the CDR3 ends without its conserved phenylalanine or tryptophan. The rearrangement uses TRBV6-2 or TRBV6-3 and TRBJ1-5; D uncertain. The CDR3 spans 11 residues. CDR1 is MNHEY and CDR2 is SVGEGT in the germline V gene. CDR3 residues: CPSTDGQPQHL. CDR3 DNA sequence: TGTCCCAGCACGGATGGGCAGCCCCAGCATTTA.

This clonotype was picked up a small number of times. One end of the junction does not line up with germline, which may come from a read error. The rearrangement links TRBV14 to TRBJ1-2; unclear D gene. The CDR3 loop spans 17 amino acids. CDR1 and CDR2 (germline): SGHDN, FVKESK. CDR3 protein: CTSSQRYHPQEHYGYTF. CDR3 DNA sequence: TGTACCAGCAGCCAACGGTATCACCCTCAAGAGCACTATGGCTACACCTTC.

With regard to this clonotype: No conserved phenylalanine or tryptophan is present at the end of the CDR3, so a read error is the likely explanation. The chain recombines TRBV4-1 with TRBJ2-1; D call uncertain. CDR1 and CDR2 (germline): MGHRA, YSYEKL. CDR3 length: 14 amino acids. The CDR3 nucleotides read TGCGCCAGCAGCCCGCTCGGTAACAACAATGAACAGTTCTTA. Protein sequence: CASSPLGNNNEQFL.

Worth noting for this clonotype: The junction does not match germline at one end; this may be a read error. The chain couples TRBV29-1 to TRBJ2-5, with D unclear. The germline gives CDR1 SQVTM, CDR2 ANQGSEA. The CDR3 contains 13 residues. In nucleotides, the CDR3 is TGCAGCGTTGAAGATCGCCCCAAAGAGGCCCAGTGCTTC. As protein: CSVEDRPKEAQCF.

Concerning this clonotype: Given the absence of the conserved phenylalanine or tryptophan at the CDR3 end, a read error is likely. The chain links TRBV11-1 to TRBJ2-4, with 12 bases matching TRBD2. Germline CDR1 is SGHAT and CDR2 is FQDESV (reference sequence). V gave up 3 bases and J gave up 6 bases; unmatched junction bases: 9. This CDR3 has 17 amino acids. CDR3 amino acids: CASSFPWTSGTINIQYL. Written as DNA, the CDR3 is TGTGCCAGCAGCTTTCCCTGGACTAGCGGGACCATAAACATTCAGTACTTG.

This clonotype was counted a few times. The chain recombines TRBV6-5 with TRBJ2-5; D is unclear. Germline CDR1 MNHEY, CDR2 SVGAGI. The CDR3 length is 13 residues. V dropped 2 bases and J dropped 2 bases, with 6 bases sitting between them. The CDR3 sequence is CASSYRLQETQYF. The CDR3 DNA reads as TGTGCCAGCAGTTACAGATTACAAGAGACCCAGTACTTC.

Concerning this clonotype: Because the CDR3 is missing its conserved closing phenylalanine or tryptophan, this is likely a read error. The chain uses TRBV7-9 and TRBJ2-7; D may correspond to TRBD1 or TRBD2 (5 bases each). V was trimmed by 3 bases and J by 7 bases, leaving 19 bases between them. Germline CDR1 reads SEHNR; CDR2 reads FQNEAQ (reference sequence). The CDR3 runs to 15 residues. Here the CDR3 DNA reads TGTGCCAGCAGCTTCCACCGGGACGAAGCTAGGGAGCAGTACTCC. It is translated as CASSFHRDEAREQYS.

In the case of this clonotype: It may be a read error: a sequence one base away is much more abundant. This chain links TRBV29-1 with TRBJ2-5, with 8 positions matching TRBD2. In germline, CDR1 is SQVTM, CDR2 ANQGSEA. Trimming cost V 7 bases and J 4 bases; bases outside gene matches: 14. The CDR3 extends over 15 amino acids. In DNA form, the CDR3 reads TGCAGCGCCTGCGGGACTAGGTTCGTTGGAGAGACCCAGTACTTC. As protein: CSACGTRFVGETQYF.

Points on this clonotype: One junction end does not reproduce the germline sequence, and a read error may be involved. The chain employs TRBV10-2 and TRBJ2-3; 9 bases are shared with TRBD2. The length of the CDR3 is 17 residues. The germline V gene encodes CDR1 WSHSY and CDR2 SAAADI. CDR3: CTSSELQGLASTDTQYF. CDR3 DNA sequence: TGTACCAGCAGTGAGTTACAGGGACTAGCTAGCACAGATACGCAGTATTTT.

On this clonotype itself: An end of the junction does not agree with germline; a read error may underlie this. The chain couples TRBV11-2 to TRBJ2-1; no clear D gene. Germline V gives CDR1 SGHAT, CDR2 FQNNGV. This CDR3 is 14 amino acids long. The chain's CDR3 is CASNLYLLVSEQLF. CDR3 DNA sequence: TGTGCCAGCAACTTATACCTGCTAGTTAGTGAACAGCTATTC. The full variable domain, rest sourced from reference TRBV11-2 and TRBJ2-1, is EAGVAQSPRYKIIEKRQSVAFWCNPISGHATLYWYQQILGQGPKLLIQFQNNGVVDDSQLPKDRFSAERLKGVDSTLKIQPAKLEDSAVYLCASNLYLLVSEQLFGPGTRLTVL.

Only a few counts were recorded for this clonotype. The rearrangement links TRBV14 to TRBJ2-7; D might be TRBD2 (6 bases). The CDR3 has 13 residues. Between the trimmed V and J ends, which lost 6 bases and 7 bases, there was a span of 16 bases. The germline V gene encodes CDR1 SGHDN and CDR2 FVKESK. The CDR3, as DNA: TGTGCCAGCAGGATGGGAGGACTCCTGGAGCAGTACTTC. This sequence encodes CASRMGGLLEQYF.

Concerning this clonotype: A much bigger clone sits one base away, suggesting this may be a read error. The V call is TRBV5-1, the J call TRBJ1-1; the D is unclear. V shed 5 bases and J shed 0 bases, with 14 bases lying between them. The CDR3 covers 15 residues. Germline values: CDR1 SGHRS, CDR2 YFSETQ. CDR3 DNA sequence: TGCGCCAGCAGTTTGCAGATAGGGATGAACACTGAAGCTTTCTTT. The encoded protein is CASSLQIGMNTEAFF.

Comment on this clonotype: Given the absence of the conserved phenylalanine or tryptophan at the CDR3 end, a read error is likely. The chain recombines TRBV28 with TRBJ2-6; D is unclear. From germline, CDR1 is MDHEN and CDR2 SYDVKM. Trimming cost V 9 bases and J 2 bases, with 20 bases left between them. The CDR3 length is 17 residues. As DNA, the CDR3 is TGTGCCAGGAGCCTAGGCGGTCGACCCCCTGGGGCCAACGTCCTGACTTCC. This gives the protein CARSLGGRPPGANVLTS.

About this clonotype: No conserved phenylalanine or tryptophan ends this CDR3, so it is likely a read error. V and J are TRBV11-2 and TRBJ1-1, with 11 bases that match TRBD1. J lost 0 bases, V lost 6 bases, and 6 bases had no gene match. Germline V gene data show CDR1 as SGHAT and CDR2 as FQNNGV. This CDR3 is 16 amino acids long. CDR3 coding DNA: TGTGCCAGCAGTAAAGGGACAGGGGGGATGAACACTGAAGCTTTCTCT. Amino acids: CASSKGTGGMNTEAFS.

As regards this clonotype: The germline gene is not matched at one end of the junction; a read error may be the cause. The chain is built from TRBV11-2 and TRBJ2-1; D is undetermined. Germline V CDR1 and CDR2: SGHAT, FQNNGV. The CDR3 sequence is 12 residues long. The CDR3 loop is CVSSPSHNEQIF. The CDR3 DNA is TGTGTCAGCAGCCCCTCCCACAATGAGCAGATCTTT. The whole variable domain, filled in from reference TRBV11-2 and TRBJ2-1, reads EAGVAQSPRYKIIEKRQSVAFWCNPISGHATLYWYQQILGQGPKLLIQFQNNGVVDDSQLPKDRFSAERLKGVDSTLKIQPAKLEDSAVYLCVSSPSHNEQIFGPGTRLTVL.